The present T cell receptor beta chain was sequenced within a study of identical twins. Overall study results and limits: Compared with unrelated sharing, twin-shared out-of-frame alpha sequences had more low-probability sequences. Model-predicted out-of-frame TCR alpha sharing fell below observed values in monozygotic twins.

Every sampled donor was Caucasian and healthy. TCRdb itself ran the 5' RACE reads through MiXCR, one entry per CDR3 protein. The sample yields 450,000 to 650,000 distinct CDR3 sequences, 13% to 15% seen once. This clonotype was counted a few times. Its specificity is unknown. The CDR3 is made up of 13 amino acids. V was cut by 4 bases and J by 8 bases, with 15 bases left in between. The germline V gene has CDR1 SQVTM and CDR2 ANQGSEA. The same sample was also used in a study of yellow fever vaccine responses in identical twins. Turning to that study: Reportedly, the response of twins' T cells to the vaccine seemed partly convergent, partly personalized.

The sample comprised CD4+ T cells sorted from blood. J is TRBJ2-1 and V is TRBV29-1, with D maybe TRBD1 (6 bases). The origin of this receptor is a woman aged 18 to 35 in good health. The CDR3 sequence: CSVVPLQGDEQFF. CDR3 DNA: TGCAGCGTTGTACCCCTACAGGGCGATGAGCAGTTCTTC.